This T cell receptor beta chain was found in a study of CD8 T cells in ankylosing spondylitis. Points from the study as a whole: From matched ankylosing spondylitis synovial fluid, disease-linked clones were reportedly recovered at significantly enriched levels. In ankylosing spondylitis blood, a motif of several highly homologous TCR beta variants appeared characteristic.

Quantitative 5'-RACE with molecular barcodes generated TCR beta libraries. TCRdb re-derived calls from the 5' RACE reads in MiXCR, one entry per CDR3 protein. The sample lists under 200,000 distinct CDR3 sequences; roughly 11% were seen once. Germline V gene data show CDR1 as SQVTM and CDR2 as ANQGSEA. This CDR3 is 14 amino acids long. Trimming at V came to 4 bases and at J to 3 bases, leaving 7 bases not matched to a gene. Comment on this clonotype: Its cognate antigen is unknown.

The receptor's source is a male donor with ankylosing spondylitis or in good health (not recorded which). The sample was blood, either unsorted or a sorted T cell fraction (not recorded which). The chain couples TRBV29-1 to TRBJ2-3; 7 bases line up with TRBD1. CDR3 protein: CSVGHRGSTDTQYF. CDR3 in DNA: TGCAGCGTTGGACACAGGGGCTCGACAGATACGCAGTATTTT.